The clone carrying this TCR beta chain is labeled as medium-sized. Antigen unknown. The sample comes from a study of T cell repertoires in breast cancer. Whole-study findings and limits: Roughly 20 TCR pairs recurred across seven or more tumors but rarely in control blood. This emulsion RT-PCR profile was considered qualitative rather than quantitative. Tumor-free sentinel nodes shared only about 2.1% of tumor TCRs; involved nodes shared 7.5% to 8.5%.

Unpaired genes were suppressed by blocking oligonucleotides during a second nested PCR. TCRdb re-analysed the emulsion pairing reads in MiXCR, keeping a single row per CDR3 protein. The sample includes some 52 distinct CDR3 sequences. Paired alpha-beta TCRs of CD8+ T cells were analyzed by expanded emulsion RT-PCR. Overnight incubation in about 9.2 IU/mL IL-2 followed CD8 positive selection of the T cells. Germline V gene data show CDR1 as SGHVS and CDR2 as FNYEAQ. The CDR3 length is 14 residues. The ends were cut back, 4 bases at V and 8 bases at J, with 15 bases in the middle. This chain connects TRBV7-6 to TRBJ2-1; weak D call: TRBD2 (6 bases). The sequence derives from a pool of human donors with breast cancer or a healthy control (not recorded which). The sequencing sample was made of CD8+ T cells. CDR3 loop: CASSSEGQLDEQFF. CDR3 nucleotide sequence: TGTGCCAGCAGCTCGGAGGGCCAGCTTGATGAGCAGTTCTTC.